The 21 T cell receptor beta chains given below trace back to one sample, sequenced in a study of blood T cell repertoires in COVID-19. Produced via immunoSEQ multiplex PCR; TCRdb's table is partial and in-frame only. The sample yields about 430,000 clones, about 88% seen once. The material sequenced was PBMCs or T cells enriched from blood (not recorded which). The receptors stem from a woman in her late teens or twenties who had been exposed to COVID-19.

The rearrangement links TRBV28 to TRBJ1-2; maybe TRBD1 (6 bases). The CDR3 extends over 15 amino acids. CDR1 is MDHEN and CDR2 is SYDVKM in the germline V gene. Trimming took 2 bases from V and 4 from J, leaving 14 bases between them. The CDR3 reads CASSLRQTGFYGYTF. Written as DNA, the CDR3 is TGTGCCAGCAGTTTACGACAGACAGGCTTCTATGGCTACACCTTC.

The V and J genes are TRBV4-2 and TRBJ2-5; 11 positions agree with TRBD2. The CDR3 is 17 residues long. V trimming: 3 bases; J trimming: 1 base; junction bases outside the gene matches: 7. Germline CDR1 is LGHNA and CDR2 is YNFKEQ. CDR3 sequence reads: CASSQRSGGASQETQYF. The CDR3 nucleotides read TGTGCCAGCAGCCAGCGTAGCGGGGGGGCATCCCAAGAGACCCAGTACTTC.

The V call is TRBV5-1, the J call TRBJ1-3; TRBD1 aligns across 7 bases. Unmatched junction bases numbered 3, after V lost 2 bases and J lost 4 bases. CDR1 and CDR2 (germline): SGHRS, YFSETQ. This CDR3 has 14 amino acids. The CDR3 bases are TGCGCCAGCAGCTTACCGGGACAGGGAAACACCATATATTTT. This codes for CASSLPGQGNTIYF.

V gene TRBV5-5 combines with J gene TRBJ2-1, with TRBD1 matching over 8 bases. CDR1 is SGHKS, CDR2 YYEKEE, per germline (reference sequence). Losses at the gene ends were 4 bases for V and 7 bases for J; bases not matched to a gene: 7. CDR3 size: 14 residues. The CDR3 region has the DNA TGTGCCAGCAGCGGGACAGGTTTCGGGAATGAGCAGTTCTTC. Translating it yields CASSGTGFGNEQFF.

The CDR3 DNA reads TGTGCCATCAGTGAGCAGGGTAGCAATCAGCCCCAGCATTTT. Encoded protein: CAISEQGSNQPQHF. The V and J genes are TRBV10-3 and TRBJ1-5; D might be TRBD1 (5 bases). The CDR3 is 14 amino acids. Trimming stripped 2 bases from V and 0 bases from J, with 5 bases between. Germline values: CDR1 ENHRY, CDR2 SYGVKD.

This clone was detected only a few times. The genes are TRBV28 and TRBJ1-5; D is possibly TRBD1 (5 bases). Trimming cost V 5 bases and J 4 bases, with 15 bases left between them. This CDR3 is built from 15 residues. Germline values: CDR1 MDHEN, CDR2 SYDVKM. The CDR3 here is CASSEMTGTNQPQHF. The CDR3 DNA reads TGTGCCAGCAGTGAAATGACGGGGACTAATCAGCCCCAGCATTTT.

This chain links TRBV5-8 with TRBJ2-3; TRBD2 matches at 14 bases. This CDR3 is 19 amino acids long. The V segment lost 4 bases and the J segment 2 bases; nucleotides outside the gene matches: 12. From germline, CDR1 is SGHTS and CDR2 YDEGEE. CDR3 in amino acids: CASSHRLAGGSYVTDTQYF. As DNA, the CDR3 is TGTGCCAGCAGCCACCGACTAGCGGGAGGGTCCTATGTCACAGATACGCAGTATTTT.

The gene calls are TRBV6-5 and TRBJ2-2; no firm D call. Germline lookup yields CDR1 MNHEY and CDR2 SVGAGI. V was cut by 0 bases and J by 6 bases, with 5 bases left in between. The CDR3 contains 13 residues. As DNA, the CDR3 is TGTGCCAGCAGTTACTCTGCGGCCGGGGAGCTGTTTTTT. It yields the protein CASSYSAAGELFF.

The chain is built from TRBV9 and TRBJ2-5; 10 positions match TRBD2. V was clipped by 2 bases and J by 5 bases; unmatched bases: 9. The CDR3 runs to 16 residues. CDR1 and CDR2 (germline): SGDLS, YYNGEE. CDR3 sequence reads: CASSVTSGVLGETQYF. The CDR3 DNA is TGTGCCAGCAGCGTCACTAGCGGGGTTCTGGGGGAGACCCAGTACTTC.

The chain joins TRBV6-5 to TRBJ1-2; 9 bases line up with TRBD1. CDR1 is MNHEY, CDR2 SVGAGI, per germline. There are 15 residues in the CDR3. V lost 5 bases to trimming and J lost 1 base; unmatched junction nucleotides: 5. CDR3 loop: CASSPTGGFNYGYTF. The CDR3 DNA sequence: TGTGCCAGCAGTCCAACAGGGGGCTTTAACTATGGCTACACCTTC.

This clone was recorded once. The V gene is TRBV4-2, the J gene TRBJ1-2; TRBD1 might be the D (6 bases). The CDR3 is made up of 14 amino acids. Germline loops: CDR1 LGHNA, CDR2 YNFKEQ. V lost 0 bases and J lost 5, with 10 bases in between. For the CDR3, the DNA is TGTGCCAGCAGCCAAGAACAGGGTAGTTATGGCTACACCTTC. Amino acid sequence: CASSQEQGSYGYTF.

This sequence joins TRBV7-2 and TRBJ2-1; the D gene is possibly TRBD2 (5 bases). The V end was cut by 1 base, the J end by 10 bases, with 17 bases between. Germline CDR1 is SGHTA and CDR2 is FQGNSA. CDR3 length: 15 amino acids. The CDR3 here is CASSLELGVLGEQFF. Written as DNA, the CDR3 is TGTGCCAGCAGCTTAGAGCTCGGGGTTCTTGGCGAGCAGTTCTTC.

This clone appeared a single time. The rearrangement uses TRBV6-1 and TRBJ1-1; D gene unclear. The CDR3 spans 12 residues. The germline gives CDR1 MNHNS, CDR2 SASEGT. Trimming cost V 10 bases and J 1 base, with 10 bases left between them. The CDR3 loop reads CATIQRNTEAFF. The CDR3 nucleotides read TGTGCCACTATTCAAAGGAACACTGAAGCTTTCTTT.

This clone was seen a single time. The chain uses TRBV10-3 and TRBJ2-3; possible D gene TRBD2, 5 bases. The CDR3 extends over 15 amino acids. CDR1 and CDR2 (germline): ENHRY, SYGVKD. The V end lost 3 bases, the J end lost 2 bases, and 12 bases lay between the germline ends. The CDR3 region has the DNA TGTGCCATCAGTGATTTTTCGGGGATCACAGATACGCAGTATTTT. Translating gives CAISDFSGITDTQYF.

This chain joins TRBV11-3 and TRBJ2-1; D possibly corresponds to TRBD1 (6 bases). V was trimmed by 0 bases and J by 0 bases, leaving 15 bases between them. This CDR3 region has 18 residues. Looked up from germline, CDR1 is SGHNT and CDR2 is YENEEA. The DNA of the CDR3 is TGTGCCAGCAGCTTAGAGGGAACCGACAGGAGCTCCTACAATGAGCAGTTCTTC. This sequence encodes CASSLEGTDRSSYNEQFF.

V gene TRBV11-2 combines with J gene TRBJ2-7; D not certain. In germline, CDR1 is SGHAT, CDR2 FQNNGV. V was trimmed by 5 bases and J by 2 bases, leaving 13 bases between them. This CDR3 has 14 amino acids. CDR3 loop: CASSRRVQAYEQYF. For the CDR3, the DNA is TGTGCCAGCAGCCGCCGGGTGCAAGCCTACGAGCAGTACTTC.

This chain links TRBV6-1 with TRBJ2-7; weak D call: TRBD1 (6 bases). V was shortened by 1 base and J by 2 bases, with 9 bases between the two germline ends. This CDR3 contains 14 residues. The germline CDR1 and CDR2 sequences are MNHNS and SASEGT. CDR3: CASSEVQGPYEQYF. The DNA for the CDR3 is TGTGCCAGCAGTGAAGTGCAGGGGCCCTACGAGCAGTACTTC.

This sequence joins TRBV20-1 and TRBJ1-1; possibly TRBD1 for D (6 bases). This CDR3 contains 13 residues. CDR1 DFQATT and CDR2 SNEGSKA come from the germline V gene (reference sequence). V lost 3 bases to trimming and J lost 1 base, with 9 bases between them. The CDR3 here is CSASHRENTEAFF. As DNA, the CDR3 is TGCAGTGCTAGTCACAGGGAGAACACTGAAGCTTTCTTT.

The chain has TRBV6-5 and TRBJ1-5; D is possibly TRBD1 (5 bases). Per germline, CDR1 MNHEY and CDR2 SVGAGI. This CDR3 is built from 14 residues. The V end was cut by 7 bases, the J end by 0 bases, with 10 bases between. CDR3 in DNA: TGTGCCAGCAAACAGGCAGATAGCAATCAGCCCCAGCATTTT. It is translated as CASKQADSNQPQHF.

The chain has TRBV13 and TRBJ2-7, with TRBD2 matching 10 bases. Germline-derived CDR1 and CDR2 are PRHDT and FYEKMQ (reference sequence). The CDR3 contains 16 residues. V lost 4 bases and J lost 3; bases outside the gene matches: 9. The CDR3 DNA follows: TGTGCCAGCAGCTCCCAGAGCGGGGGGGGGATCTACGAGCAGTACTTC. Its translation: CASSSQSGGGIYEQYF.

J is TRBJ1-1 and V is TRBV18; possible D gene TRBD1, 5 bases. Per germline, CDR1 KGHSH and CDR2 LQKENI. The CDR3 is made up of 13 amino acids. Trimming left V 3 bases short and J 7 bases short, with 12 bases between. The CDR3 DNA is TGTGCCAGCTCACCCCAGGGTCCCTATGAAGCTTTCTTT. It is translated as CASSPQGPYEAFF.